This T cell receptor beta chain was sequenced during a study of CD8+ T cells in alopecia areata. At the level of the study: Affected scalp percentage determined the severity score of treated patients.

In each case, RNA was isolated and then reverse transcribed into cDNA as the sequencing template. Method: immunoSEQ multiplex PCR; TCRdb's copy keeps in-frame clones and lacks some. The sample has 250,000 to 300,000 clones, about three fifths seen once. V was cut by 5 bases and J by 6 bases, with 17 bases left in between. The germline gives CDR1 MNHEY, CDR2 SMNVEV (reference sequence). This CDR3 has 14 residues. Treatment reported: oral pan-JAK inhibitor, 5-10 mg twice daily. Isolation of CD4+ and CD8+ T cells from PBMCs was achieved by sorting. The sample was CD4+ T cells sorted from blood, taken at week 24, from a patient treated with tofacitinib. The V gene is TRBV27, the J gene TRBJ2-7, with D perhaps assigned TRBD1 or TRBD2 (5 bases each). The receptor's source is a human donor with alopecia areata. The CDR3 nucleotides read TGTGCCAGCAGTCCCCGGGACGGTAGGAGCGAGCAGTACTTC. This translates into CASSPRDGRSEQYF.